What follows are 11 T cell receptor beta chains derived from one specimen sequenced in a study of beta chain features in type 1 diabetes. The whole isolated RNA underwent reverse transcription, so sequencing captured expressed TCRB transcripts. TCRdb's copy holds only in-frame clones and misses some; the assay was immunoSEQ multiplex PCR. The sample yields about 930,000 clones, about a sixth seen once. The sequenced material came from naive CD4+ T cells from blood. These receptors were obtained from a woman under 30 in good health.

The genes are TRBV28 and TRBJ2-3; TRBD1 aligns across 7 bases. CDR1 is MDHEN, CDR2 SYDVKM, per germline. J gave up 2 bases and V 11 bases, and 10 bases lay outside the gene matches. This CDR3 comprises 14 residues. In DNA form, the CDR3 reads TGTGCCTACTCGCCGGGACAGAACACAGATACGCAGTATTTT. Amino acids: CAYSPGQNTDTQYF.

This clone was detected a few times. The chain carries TRBV29-1 and TRBJ1-1; no clear D gene. The germline gives CDR1 SQVTM, CDR2 ANQGSEA. V was shortened by 8 bases and J by 0 bases, with 13 bases between the two germline ends. The CDR3 totals 13 residues. CDR3 loop: CSTSVTMNTEAFF. CDR3 nucleotides: TGCAGCACTAGTGTAACCATGAACACTGAAGCTTTCTTT. The variable domain in full, with the rest retrieved from reference TRBV29-1 and TRBJ1-1, is SAVISQKPSRDICQRGTSLTIQCQVDSQVTMMFWYRQQPGQSLTLIATANQGSEATYESGFVIDKFPISRPNLTFSTLTVSNMSPEDSSIYLCSTSVTMNTEAFFGQGTRLTVV.

The gene calls are TRBV28 and TRBJ2-1, with 7 nucleotides matching TRBD1. Germline V gene sequence: CDR1 MDHEN, CDR2 SYDVKM. V shed 4 bases, J shed 4 bases, and the junction held 10 bases outside the gene matches. CDR3 length: 16 residues. Written as DNA, the CDR3 is TGTGCCAGCAGTTCCCCTTCGGGACAGCGGTACAATGAGCAGTTCTTC. Its protein product is CASSSPSGQRYNEQFF.

The J gene is TRBJ2-5, the V gene TRBV7-2; 7 bases align to TRBD1. V shed 7 bases, J shed 9 bases, and the junction held 8 bases outside the gene matches. The germline gives CDR1 SGHTA, CDR2 FQGNSA. This CDR3 is built from 12 residues. In DNA form, the CDR3 reads TGTGCCAGCAAAGGGGGCGCTGAGGCCCAGTACTTC. This gives the protein CASKGGAEAQYF.

This chain joins TRBV28 and TRBJ2-1; unclear D gene. With 4 bases removed from V and 8 bases from J, the gap between germline ends came to 15 bases. The CDR3 covers 14 residues. Germline-derived CDR1 and CDR2 are MDHEN and SYDVKM. CDR3 sequence: CASSSDVPVDEQFF. CDR3 bases: TGTGCCAGCAGTTCAGATGTTCCGGTTGATGAGCAGTTCTTC.

Written as DNA, the CDR3 is TGCGCCAGCAGCCAGAGCGGGAGTTCCTACGAGCAGTACTTC. Its translation is CASSQSGSSYEQYF. The V gene is TRBV5-1, the J gene TRBJ2-7, with 8 bases that match TRBD2. J gave up 1 base and V 4 bases, and 4 bases lay outside the gene matches. Germline V gives CDR1 SGHRS, CDR2 YFSETQ. CDR3 length equals 14 residues.

This clone was seen a handful of times. J is TRBJ2-5 and V is TRBV5-6, with D hard to call. Looked up from germline, CDR1 is SGHDT and CDR2 is YYEEEE. The CDR3 extends over 13 amino acids. V lost 2 bases, J lost 4 bases, and 9 bases lay in between. The CDR3 region has the DNA TGTGCCAGCAGCTTTAATCCCGCAGAGACCCAGTACTTC. Translation gives CASSFNPAETQYF.

V gene TRBV6-5 combines with J gene TRBJ2-7, with D possibly matching TRBD1 (5 bases). The CDR3 runs to 16 residues. With 0 bases removed from V and 0 bases from J, the gap between germline ends came to 12 bases. Germline V CDR1 and CDR2: MNHEY, SVGAGI. CDR3 nucleotides: TGTGCCAGCAGTTACTCGATGTCCAGGGCCTCCTACGAGCAGTACTTC. Translating it yields CASSYSMSRASYEQYF.

The rearrangement links TRBV7-2 to TRBJ2-7; D unresolved. Germline V CDR1 and CDR2: SGHTA, FQGNSA. The CDR3 is 12 residues long. V was cut by 0 bases and J by 7 bases, with 7 bases left in between. In DNA form, the CDR3 reads TGTGCCAGCAGCTTAGCGGTTCAGGAGCAGTACTTC. Protein product: CASSLAVQEQYF.

In its sample, this clone was seen a few times. J is TRBJ2-2 and V is TRBV7-9, with D maybe TRBD1 (6 bases). V gave up 5 bases and J gave up 0 bases, with 19 bases separating them. In germline, CDR1 is SEHNR, CDR2 FQNEAQ (reference sequence). The CDR3 sequence is 18 residues long. CDR3 sequence: CASSTAPDRTPNTGELFF. In DNA, the CDR3 is TGTGCCAGCAGCACGGCCCCAGACAGGACCCCGAACACCGGGGAGCTGTTTTTT.

The chain combines TRBV7-2 with TRBJ2-1; weak D call: TRBD2 (6 bases). There are 14 residues in the CDR3. Deletions cut 5 bases from V and 4 bases from J, with 12 bases between. Germline lookup yields CDR1 SGHTA and CDR2 FQGNSA. This CDR3 reads CASSQGLEYNEQFF. CDR3 in DNA: TGTGCCAGCAGCCAGGGACTGGAATACAATGAGCAGTTCTTC.